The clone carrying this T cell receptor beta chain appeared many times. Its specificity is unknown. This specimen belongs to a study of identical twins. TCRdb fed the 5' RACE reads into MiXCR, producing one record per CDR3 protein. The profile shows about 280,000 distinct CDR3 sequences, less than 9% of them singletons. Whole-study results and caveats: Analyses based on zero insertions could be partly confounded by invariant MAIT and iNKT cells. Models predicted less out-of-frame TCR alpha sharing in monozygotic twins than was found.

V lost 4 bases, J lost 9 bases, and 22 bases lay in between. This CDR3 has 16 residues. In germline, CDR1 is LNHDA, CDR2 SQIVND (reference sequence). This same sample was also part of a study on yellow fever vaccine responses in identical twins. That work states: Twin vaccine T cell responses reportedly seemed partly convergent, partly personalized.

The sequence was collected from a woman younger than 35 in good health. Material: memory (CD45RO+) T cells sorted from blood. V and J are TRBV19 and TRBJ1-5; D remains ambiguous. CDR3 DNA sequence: TGTGCCAGTAGTACCCGGGAGAAAGTGGGTGGAGTGCCCCAGCATTTT. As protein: CASSTREKVGGVPQHF. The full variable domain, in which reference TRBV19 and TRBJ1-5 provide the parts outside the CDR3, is DGGITQSPKYLFRKEGQNVTLSCEQNLNHDAMYWYRQDPGQGLRLIYYSQIVNDFQKGDIAEGYSVSREKKESFPLTVTSAQKNPTAFYLCASSTREKVGGVPQHFGDGTRLSIL.